This T cell receptor beta chain derives from a study of blood T cell repertoires in COVID-19. Repertoires were generated with immunoSEQ multiplex PCR, while TCRdb's copy carries only in-frame clones and drops some. Of 250,000 to 350,000 clones listed, roughly 90% were seen once; the top ten hold roughly 2.9%. V was trimmed by 2 bases and J by 6 bases, leaving 7 bases between them. The CDR3 has 13 residues. From germline, CDR1 is LGHDT and CDR2 YNNKEL (reference sequence). This clone was counted once. The chain combines TRBV3-1 (or the pseudogene TRBV3-2) with TRBJ2-2; D remains unclear. The sequencing input was PBMCs or T cells enriched from blood (not recorded which). This TCR derives from a woman in her forties or fifties who had been exposed to COVID-19. The CDR3 bases are TGTGCCAGCAGCCAAACCGCAGCCGGGGAGCTGTTTTTT. This gives the protein CASSQTAAGELFF.